The following is a TCR beta chain sequence with its context. Antigen unknown. The record originates from a study of radiotherapy plus CTLA-4 blockade in lung cancer. Points from the study as a whole: Interferon-beta and early blood T cell clone dynamics reportedly predicted response best. TCR clones of tumor origin grew in blood after radiotherapy plus ipilimumab.

Method: immunoSEQ multiplex PCR; TCRdb's copy keeps in-frame clones and lacks some. The sample has approximately 52,000 clones; around 79% are singletons. In germline, CDR1 is MNHEY, CDR2 SVGAGI. V lost 8 bases, J lost 5 bases, and 11 bases stayed unmatched. The CDR3 totals 14 residues. The sequenced sample was peripheral blood, obtained from a patient treated with radiotherapy plus ipilimumab. The V call is TRBV6-5, the J call TRBJ2-7; TRBD1 agrees at 8 bases. This TCR was recovered from a human donor with non-small cell lung cancer whose response to radiotherapy plus ipilimumab could not be evaluated. The CDR3 bases are TGTGCCAGCGGAATCAGGACAGGGATGGACGAGCAGTACTTC. It yields the protein CASGIRTGMDEQYF.